These 28 T cell receptor beta chains originate from one sample sequenced in a study of cytomegalovirus exposure and HLA in healthy donors. The PCR contained 60 Vbeta and 13 Jbeta primers. Assay used: immunoSEQ multiplex PCR; TCRdb lists only in-frame clones, some missing. Among 170,000 or so clones listed, around 82% were seen once. The material sequenced was PBMCs. Every receptor here comes from a boy aged 2-9 years in good health and CMV-seronegative.

The rearrangement uses TRBV9 and TRBJ1-4, with D tentatively TRBD1 (5 bases). The V end was cut by 4 bases, the J end by 7 bases, with 20 bases between. From germline, CDR1 is SGDLS and CDR2 YYNGEE. CDR3 size: 16 residues. CDR3 sequence reads: CASSLGDSPLGEKLFF. The CDR3 nucleotides are TGTGCCAGCAGCCTCGGCGACAGTCCATTAGGTGAAAAACTGTTTTTT.

The V and J genes are TRBV7-2 and TRBJ1-1; D might be TRBD1 (5 bases). The V and J ends lost 3 bases and 4 bases respectively, with 15 bases between them. Germline V lookup: CDR1 SGHTA, CDR2 FQGNSA. The CDR3 is made up of 15 amino acids. The CDR3 sequence is CASSFAGWLSTEAFF. The CDR3 DNA follows: TGTGCCAGCAGCTTCGCAGGGTGGTTGAGCACTGAAGCTTTCTTT. The whole variable domain, filled in from reference TRBV7-2 and TRBJ1-1, reads GAGVSQSPSNKVTEKGKDVELRCDPISGHTALYWYRQSLGQGLEFLIYFQGNSAPDKSGLPSDRFSAERTGGSVSTLTIQRTQQEDSAVYLCASSFAGWLSTEAFFGQGTRLTVV.

This clone has more than one count but fewer than ten. The V call is TRBV5-6, the J call TRBJ1-2; tentative D call: TRBD1 (5 bases). Germline V gives CDR1 SGHDT, CDR2 YYEEEE. Between the trimmed V and J ends, which lost 1 base and 0 bases, there was a span of 10 bases. CDR3 length: 15 amino acids. This CDR3 is CASSLIDRANYGYTF. CDR3 nucleotides: TGTGCCAGCAGCTTGATCGACAGAGCTAACTATGGCTACACCTTC.

The V call is TRBV27, the J call TRBJ2-7, with D perhaps matching TRBD2 (5 bases). Germline V gene sequence: CDR1 MNHEY, CDR2 SMNVEV (reference sequence). Between the trimmed V and J ends, which lost 5 bases and 3 bases, there was a span of 11 bases. The CDR3 has 13 amino acids. CDR3 bases: TGTGCCAGCAGTGTACCAGGACTCTACGAGCAGTACTTC. Protein product: CASSVPGLYEQYF.

The rearrangement joins TRBV6-1 to TRBJ1-2; 7 bases are shared with TRBD1. Germline-derived CDR1 and CDR2 are MNHNS and SASEGT. V trimming: 1 base; J trimming: 7 bases; junction bases outside the gene matches: 0. The CDR3 totals 12 residues. CDR3 protein: CASSEDRGGYTF. CDR3 DNA: TGTGCCAGCAGTGAAGACAGGGGTGGCTACACCTTC.

V gene TRBV4-1 combines with J gene TRBJ1-5; D remains ambiguous. The V and J ends lost 0 bases and 0 bases respectively, with 9 bases between them. Germline lookup yields CDR1 MGHRA and CDR2 YSYEKL. This CDR3 has 16 residues. The CDR3 loop is CASSQDTGDSNQPQHF. The CDR3, as DNA: TGCGCCAGCAGCCAAGATACCGGGGATAGCAATCAGCCCCAGCATTTT.

The gene calls are TRBV6-1 and TRBJ2-7; 10 nucleotides align to TRBD2. Germline V gives CDR1 MNHNS, CDR2 SASEGT. The V gene end was trimmed by 9 bases and the J gene end by 3 bases; junction bases not matched to a gene: 5. The CDR3 is 13 amino acids. The CDR3 is CASGLAAVYEQYF. As DNA, the CDR3 is TGTGCCAGTGGACTAGCGGCGGTCTACGAGCAGTACTTC.

The CDR3 DNA sequence: TGTGCCAGCCATAGCGGGAGTATCTACGAGCAGTACTTC. This codes for CASHSGSIYEQYF. The rearrangement uses TRBV28 and TRBJ2-7; 9 nucleotides agree with TRBD2. The V and J ends lost 8 bases and 3 bases, in that order; junction bases with no gene match: 5. CDR3 length: 13 residues. Looked up from germline, CDR1 is MDHEN and CDR2 is SYDVKM.

A few counts support this clone. This chain connects TRBV25-1 to TRBJ2-5; 12 positions agree with TRBD2. Germline CDR1 and CDR2: MGHDK and SYGVNS. V lost 4 bases and J lost 2; bases outside the gene matches: 2. The CDR3 contains 15 residues. Written as DNA, the CDR3 is TGTGCCAGCAGTGCCCTAGCGGGAGGGCAAGAGACCCAGTACTTC. This gives the protein CASSALAGGQETQYF. Combining the CDR3 with reference TRBV25-1 and TRBJ2-5 gives the whole variable domain EADIYQTPRYLVIGTGKKITLECSQTMGHDKMYWYQQDPGMELHLIHYSYGVNSTEKGDLSSESTVSRIRTEHFPLTLESARPSHTSQYLCASSALAGGQETQYFGPGTRLLVL.

The chain recombines TRBV28 with TRBJ2-7; 10 bases are shared with TRBD2. The CDR3 consists of 14 residues. Per germline, CDR1 MDHEN and CDR2 SYDVKM. The J segment lost 3 bases and the V segment lost 7 bases, leaving 6 bases of the junction unmatched. CDR3 nucleotides: TGTGCCAGCAACCCCGGGACTAGCGACTACGAGCAGTACTTC. It yields the protein CASNPGTSDYEQYF.

The chain joins TRBV2 to TRBJ1-4; no clear D gene. From germline, CDR1 is SNHLY and CDR2 FYNNEI. The CDR3 sequence is 14 residues long. V lost 6 bases and J 3 bases, leaving 11 bases between the germline ends. The CDR3 protein is CASSSGSANEKLFF. In DNA, the CDR3 is TGTGCCAGCAGCTCGGGAAGTGCTAATGAAAAACTGTTTTTT.

V usage is TRBV5-4 and J usage is TRBJ2-1; 8 bases are a match to TRBD2. V gave up 0 bases and J gave up 10 bases; unmatched junction bases: 6. The CDR3 is 14 residues long. CDR1 and CDR2 (germline): SGHNT, YYREEE (reference sequence). CDR3 sequence reads: CASSLERLAKEQFF. The CDR3, as DNA: TGTGCCAGCAGCTTGGAGCGACTAGCGAAAGAGCAGTTCTTC.

The chain joins TRBV28 to TRBJ2-7, with D perhaps matching TRBD2 (5 bases). The CDR3 runs 14 residues. Between the trimmed V and J ends, which lost 7 bases and 6 bases, there was a span of 19 bases. Germline CDR1 and CDR2: MDHEN and SYDVKM. The CDR3: CASTMGDLFGEQYF. Here the CDR3 DNA reads TGTGCCAGCACCATGGGAGATTTGTTTGGCGAGCAGTACTTC.

The chain joins TRBV9 to TRBJ2-5, with 10 nucleotides matching TRBD2. Looked up from germline, CDR1 is SGDLS and CDR2 is YYNGEE. V lost 0 bases, J lost 1 base, and 3 bases stayed unmatched. This CDR3 region has 16 residues. CDR3: CASSVGVAGGQETQYF. The CDR3 DNA is TGTGCCAGCAGCGTAGGAGTAGCGGGAGGCCAAGAGACCCAGTACTTC.

The sample holds a few counts of this clone. The V gene is TRBV6-1, the J gene TRBJ1-5; the D is unclear. Germline V gene lookup returns CDR1 MNHNS and CDR2 SASEGT. The V end lost 11 bases, the J end lost 0 bases, and 14 bases lay between the germline ends. There are 14 residues in the CDR3. The CDR3 spells CASTGIHSNQPQHF. The DNA of the CDR3 is TGTGCCTCTACGGGTATCCATAGCAATCAGCCCCAGCATTTT.

V usage is TRBV5-1 and J usage is TRBJ2-5; possibly TRBD1 for D (5 bases). TRBJ2-7 matches the DNA end more closely, so the J call is doubtful. The CDR3 covers 14 residues. Germline V gene lookup returns CDR1 SGHRS and CDR2 YFSETQ. DNA for the CDR3: TGCGCCAGCAGCTTGGAGGTCAGGGAATACGAGCAGTACTTC. Translating it yields CASSLEVREYEQYF.

The chain uses TRBV5-6 and TRBJ2-7; 7 bases are shared with TRBD1. V shed 5 bases and J 4 bases; nucleotides not matched to a gene: 12. This CDR3 has 15 amino acids. Germline values: CDR1 SGHDT, CDR2 YYEEEE. The CDR3 protein is CASSASPTGQYEQYF. The CDR3 DNA follows: TGTGCCAGCAGTGCCAGTCCGACAGGGCAATACGAGCAGTACTTC. The full variable domain, in which reference TRBV5-6 and TRBJ2-7 provide the parts outside the CDR3, is DAGVTQSPTHLIKTRGQQVTLRCSPKSGHDTVSWYQQALGQGPQFIFQYYEEEERQRGNFPDRFSGHQFPNYSSELNVNALLLGDSALYLCASSASPTGQYEQYFGPGTRLTVT.

This chain uses TRBV7-6 with TRBJ2-5; possibly TRBD2 for D (5 bases). Trimming removed 3 bases at V and 4 bases at J, with 9 bases between. CDR1 is SGHVS, CDR2 FNYEAQ, per germline. CDR3 length: 13 amino acids. The CDR3 bases are TGTGCCAGCAGCTTCGGAGGAGGAGAGACCCAGTACTTC. Its translation: CASSFGGGETQYF.

This clone was seen once. The chain links TRBV7-6 to TRBJ1-1; D uncertain. Germline V lookup: CDR1 SGHVS, CDR2 FNYEAQ. The CDR3 has 14 amino acids. Between the trimmed V and J ends, which lost 3 bases and 0 bases, there was a span of 8 bases. The CDR3 region has the DNA TGTGCCAGCAGCTTTAGCCACATGAACACTGAAGCTTTCTTT. It encodes CASSFSHMNTEAFF.

The rearrangement links TRBV7-2 to TRBJ1-5, with D unresolved. This CDR3 is built from 14 residues. The V end was cut by 1 base, the J end by 4 bases, with 8 bases between. The germline CDR1 and CDR2 sequences are SGHTA and FQGNSA. CDR3 sequence: CASSLVITNQPQHF. CDR3 coding DNA: TGTGCCAGCAGCTTAGTGATTACTAATCAGCCCCAGCATTTT.

This clone was seen only a few times. The chain links TRBV2 to TRBJ1-5, with 9 bases matching TRBD1. V was pared by 4 bases and J by 6 bases, with 7 bases of the junction left unmatched. From germline, CDR1 is SNHLY and CDR2 FYNNEI. The CDR3 covers 15 residues. The CDR3 loop reads CASSARTGEGQPQHF. DNA of the CDR3: TGTGCCAGCAGTGCCAGGACAGGGGAGGGTCAGCCCCAGCATTTT.

This chain uses TRBV27 with TRBJ1-1; weak D call: TRBD1 (5 bases). In germline, CDR1 is MNHEY, CDR2 SMNVEV (reference sequence). The V and J ends lost 5 bases and 5 bases respectively, with 15 bases between them. The CDR3 has 14 residues. The CDR3 DNA is TGTGCCAGCAGTCCGAGCAGGGCGAGGACTGAAGCTTTCTTT. Translation gives CASSPSRARTEAFF.

The chain uses TRBV18 and TRBJ1-2, with D unresolved. From germline, CDR1 is KGHSH and CDR2 LQKENI. This CDR3 has 14 amino acids. Trimming shortened V by 3 bases and J by 0 bases, and 8 bases separated the two germline ends. This CDR3 is CASSPGGSNYGYTF. The CDR3 DNA reads TGTGCCAGCTCACCCGGAGGATCTAACTATGGCTACACCTTC.

V usage is TRBV4-1 and J usage is TRBJ2-7; D possibly corresponds to TRBD2 (10 bases). CDR1 MGHRA and CDR2 YSYEKL come from the germline V gene. V lost 4 bases and J 2 bases, leaving 21 bases between the germline ends. There are 17 residues in the CDR3. The CDR3 nucleotides read TGCGCCAGCAGCCGGGGACAGGGACTAGCGCGCCCCTACGAGCAGTACTTC. This encodes CASSRGQGLARPYEQYF.

V is TRBV11-2 and J is TRBJ1-1; D is perhaps TRBD1 (5 bases). The CDR3 consists of 13 residues. V lost 3 bases and J lost 4, with 9 bases in between. Germline values: CDR1 SGHAT, CDR2 FQNNGV. CDR3 coding DNA: TGTGCCAGCAGCTTGTACCAGGGCACTGAAGCTTTCTTT. Residues: CASSLYQGTEAFF.

This clone has only one observation. This chain connects TRBV5-1 to TRBJ1-2; D call uncertain. The CDR3 has 13 residues. Germline V CDR1 and CDR2: SGHRS, YFSETQ. Trimming removed 2 bases from V and 3 bases from J, with 8 bases in between. CDR3 nucleotide sequence: TGCGCCAGCAGCTTATCACCGGACTATGGCTACACCTTC. Its protein is CASSLSPDYGYTF.

The chain uses TRBV29-1 and TRBJ2-3, with a weak D call TRBD1 (6 bases). The length of the CDR3 is 17 residues. Germline V gives CDR1 SQVTM, CDR2 ANQGSEA. Trimming pared 6 bases from V and 2 bases from J, leaving 24 bases between. CDR3 residues: CSVGQGPLSGNTDTQYF. The CDR3 DNA sequence: TGCAGCGTGGGACAAGGGCCCCTTTCCGGAAACACAGATACGCAGTATTTT.

This chain joins TRBV10-3 and TRBJ1-4; D remains unclear. This CDR3 has 13 residues. The V gene's germline CDR1 is ENHRY and CDR2 SYGVKD. The V end was cut by 10 bases, the J end by 5 bases, with 14 bases between. The DNA of the CDR3 is TGTGCCACCAACGAGCGGGAAAATGAAAAACTGTTTTTT. Translating it yields CATNERENEKLFF.